This is a list of T cell receptor beta chains from one sample in a study of T cells after yellow fever vaccination. From the 5' RACE reads, TCRdb called clonotypes with MiXCR, one entry per CDR3 protein. The table records about 170,000 distinct CDR3 sequences, approximately 10% of them present only once. The specimen was CD8+ T cells sorted from PBMCs, collected 15 days after the yellow fever booster vaccination. Receptors were obtained from a man between 18 and 35 years old who received the YFV17D yellow fever vaccine. Each CDR3 is given with its conserved first and last residue. The order of the fields is J gene, V gene, CDR3 protein.

TRBJ1-2	TRBV20-1	CSARAKTGGELANYGYTF
TRBJ2-3	TRBV5-1	CASSLGLGRDDDTQYF
TRBJ1-1	TRBV7-9	CASSLVGRGRLTEAFF
TRBJ1-1	TRBV18	CASSPPYGFMNTEAFF
TRBJ1-1	TRBV4-3	CASSQITGPYEAFF
TRBJ2-2	TRBV12-3/TRBV12-4	CASSFFYHNTGELFF
TRBJ2-3	TRBV6-5	CASSYSIRVTDTQYF
TRBJ2-3	TRBV4-1	CASSQLVTSGGSDTQYF
TRBJ2-5	TRBV4-3	CASSQAGGAQYF
TRBJ2-1	TRBV4-3	CASSRTGRLDNEQFF
TRBJ2-3	TRBV6-4	CASSEGLSYGDHTQYF
TRBJ2-2	TRBV7-9	CASPLGAGGPGELFF
TRBJ1-5	TRBV19	CASRDVSNQPQHF
TRBJ1-5	TRBV19	CASSEDRGDNQPQHF
TRBJ1-2	TRBV10-3	CAISDMTNYGYTF
TRBJ2-7	TRBV3-1	CASSPMSGVYEQYF
TRBJ2-3	TRBV3-1	CASSPWTATSTDTQYF
TRBJ2-3	TRBV30	CAWRAGGDADTQYF
TRBJ2-1	TRBV11-2	CASRTPRRSYNEQFF
TRBJ1-4	TRBV7-2	CASSLASFRTNEKLFF
TRBJ1-2	TRBV7-2	CASSPNPTGMNGYTF
TRBJ2-3	TRBV7-9	CASSWSGGSTDTQYF
TRBJ2-2	TRBV6-5	CASSYGAGAPTGELFF
TRBJ2-3	TRBV11-2	CASLNGGRTDTQYF
TRBJ2-1	TRBV11-2	CASSDWTSGGAKDEQFF
TRBJ2-5	TRBV7-8	CASSLVWTEQETQYF
TRBJ1-5	TRBV13	CASSQRGSNQPQHF
TRBJ1-1	TRBV18	CASSPPWTVMNTEAFF
TRBJ2-1	TRBV19	CASSIADSYNEQFF
TRBJ2-7	TRBV5-4	CASSPASASYEQYF
TRBJ2-3	TRBV4-1	CASSLDGVADTQYF
TRBJ2-4	TRBV29-1	CSVGGNIQYF
TRBJ2-3	TRBV11-1	CASSLLAGEITSTDTQYF
TRBJ1-6	TRBV7-9	CASTPGGLSPLHF
TRBJ1-3	TRBV7-9	CASSSAELWTIYF
TRBJ2-1	TRBV7-6	CASSHGGATYNEQFF
TRBJ2-1	TRBV3-1	CASSPPRAHNEQFF
TRBJ1-1	TRBV12-3/TRBV12-4	CASTPQGGQGAFF
TRBJ1-2	TRBV29-1	CSVRDGQGINYGYTF
TRBJ1-1	TRBV7-9	CASSSRAVNTEAFF
TRBJ2-7	TRBV7-9	CASSRKAEQYF
TRBJ2-3	TRBV6-5	CASSYSSIPTDTQYF
TRBJ2-5	TRBV6-2/TRBV6-3	CASSRRHTGDQETQYF
TRBJ2-5	TRBV6-2/TRBV6-3	CASSAGETQYF
TRBJ1-1	TRBV6-6	CASRAVEAFF
TRBJ2-7	TRBV7-2	CASSLPSGANEQYF
TRBJ1-3	TRBV4-1	CASSQDQVGNTIYF
TRBJ2-3	TRBV29-1	CSVGGQLKYTDTQYF